The 29 T cell receptor beta chains below all came from one sample that was sequenced in a study of shared clonotypes between healthy human individuals. Repertoires were generated with immunoSEQ multiplex PCR, while TCRdb's copy carries only in-frame clones and drops some. The table has about half a million clones, over 70% seen once. Material for sequencing was PBMCs. The receptors were sampled from a woman aged 40 to 49 in good health. Some clones in this sample may be carry-over from other donors' samples.

J is TRBJ2-1 and V is TRBV12-5, with D unresolved. The CDR3 consists of 13 residues. Germline CDR1 is LGHNT and CDR2 is FRNRAP. The V end was cut by 1 base, the J end by 3 bases, with 4 bases between. This CDR3 is CASGLGDYNEQFF. The DNA of the CDR3 is TGTGCTAGTGGTTTGGGGGACTACAATGAGCAGTTCTTC. Combining the CDR3 with reference TRBV12-5 and TRBJ2-1 gives the whole variable domain DARVTQTPRHKVTEMGQEVTMRCQPILGHNTVFWYRQTMMQGLELLAYFRNRAPLDDSGMPKDRFSAEMPDATLATLKIQPSEPRDSAVYFCASGLGDYNEQFFGPGTRLTVL.

The rearrangement joins TRBV21-1 to TRBJ2-7; the D call TRBD2 from the table was never checked on the DNA. TRBV21-1 is tagged as a pseudogene. The CDR3 spans 18 residues. CDR3 loop: CASSKEARAGLAGGQQYF. CDR3 in DNA: TGTGCCAGCAGCAAAGAGGCGAGGGCGGGACTAGCGGGAGGACAGCAGTACTTC.

Regarding this clone: A read error is the likely source, as a far larger clone sits one nucleotide away. The J gene is TRBJ2-5, the V gene TRBV7-8; a possible D gene is TRBD2 (5 bases). The J call may be wrong; the DNA end is better matched by TRBJ2-7. CDR1 is SGHVS, CDR2 FQNEAQ, per germline. The CDR3 is 15 amino acids. CDR3 sequence: CASSSRPAATYEQYF. CDR3 nucleotides: TGTGCCAGCAGCTCACGACCAGCGGCTACCTACGAGCAGTACTTC.

The count of this clone is one. The chain combines TRBV7-3 with TRBJ2-1; no definite D call. The CDR3 contains 13 residues. V lost 2 bases and J 8 bases, leaving 10 bases between the germline ends. Germline CDR1 SGHTA, CDR2 FQGTGA. The CDR3 DNA sequence: TGTGCCAGCAGCTTAGTCCCTCCCGATGAGCAGTTCTTC. Protein sequence: CASSLVPPDEQFF.

The V and J genes are TRBV5-8 and TRBJ1-1, with a weak D call TRBD1 (5 bases). The CDR3 loop spans 13 amino acids. Germline CDR1 is SGHTS and CDR2 is YDEGEE. Trimming removed 0 bases at V and 7 bases at J, with 10 bases between. The CDR3 DNA reads TGTGCCAGCAGCTTGGCCCTAAGGGGTGAAGCTTTCTTT. Protein sequence: CASSLALRGEAFF.

The chain carries TRBV7-3 and TRBJ2-1, with TRBD1 matching 8 bases. CDR1 and CDR2 (germline): SGHTA, FQGTGA. The CDR3 loop spans 15 amino acids. V lost 2 bases, J lost 4 bases, and 4 bases stayed unmatched. This CDR3 is CASSLPGQGYNEQFF. The CDR3 bases are TGTGCCAGCAGCTTACCAGGACAGGGTTACAATGAGCAGTTCTTC. The full variable domain, its missing parts supplied by reference TRBV7-3 and TRBJ2-1, is GAGVSQTPSNKVTEKGKYVELRCDPISGHTALYWYRQSLGQGPEFLIYFQGTGAADDSGLPNDRFFAVRPEGSVSTLKIQRTERGDSAVYLCASSLPGQGYNEQFFGPGTRLTVL.

This clone was seen a handful of times. This chain links TRBV5-4 with TRBJ1-4; D is possibly TRBD1 (5 bases). The CDR3 contains 15 residues. Germline V gene lookup returns CDR1 SGHNT and CDR2 YYREEE (reference sequence). V was trimmed by 4 bases and J by 7 bases, leaving 17 bases between them. The CDR3 sequence is CASSPAGRGGEKLFF. CDR3 coding DNA: TGTGCCAGCAGCCCGGCGGGGAGGGGTGGTGAAAAACTGTTTTTT.

The V and J genes are TRBV13 and TRBJ1-3; TRBD1 agrees at 10 bases. The V gene's germline CDR1 is PRHDT and CDR2 FYEKMQ (reference sequence). Trimming at V came to 5 bases and at J to 0 bases, leaving 10 bases not matched to a gene. The CDR3 spans 18 residues. The CDR3 bases are TGTGCCAGCAGCCCAACGAGGACAGGGGGTTCCTCTGGAAACACCATATATTTT. Protein: CASSPTRTGGSSGNTIYF.

CDR3 amino acids: CASSLSPWTSGFSYEQYF. The CDR3 nucleotides are TGTGCCAGCAGTTTATCGCCTTGGACTAGCGGCTTCTCCTACGAGCAGTACTTC. The chain has TRBV28 and TRBJ2-7, with TRBD2 matching 10 bases. The junction had 9 bases not matched to a gene; V was cut back by 1 base and J by 0 bases. The CDR3 consists of 18 residues. The germline V gene encodes CDR1 MDHEN and CDR2 SYDVKM.

This rearrangement joins TRBV7-9 to TRBJ2-5; 10 bases are a match to TRBD2. TRBJ2-7 matches the DNA end more closely, so the J call is doubtful. CDR1 SEHNR and CDR2 FQNEAQ come from the germline V gene (reference sequence). This CDR3 has 15 residues. CDR3 coding DNA: TGTGCCAGCAGCGCCGGGACTAGCGCGGGCCACGAGCAGTACTTC. Translated: CASSAGTSAGHEQYF.

The chain employs TRBV20-1 and TRBJ2-5; D remains unclear. V lost 6 bases, J lost 2 bases, and 7 bases lay in between. CDR1 and CDR2 (germline): DFQATT, SNEGSKA (reference sequence). This CDR3 is built from 11 residues. The CDR3 region has the DNA TGCAGTGCACACTGGCAAGAGACCCAGTACTTC. Amino acids: CSAHWQETQYF.

This clone was observed once. This chain uses TRBV18 with TRBJ2-1; unclear D gene. The CDR3 is made up of 14 amino acids. V shed 3 bases and J shed 0 bases, with 6 bases lying between them. CDR1 and CDR2 (germline): KGHSH, LQKENI. CDR3 nucleotide sequence: TGTGCCAGCTCACCTGGGGTCTCCTACAATGAGCAGTTCTTC. Protein product: CASSPGVSYNEQFF.

On this clone itself: This likely came from a read error, as a far larger clone is one base away. Here the CDR3 DNA reads TGTGCCAGCAGTGACAGGGGCGAAACCTACGGGCAGTACTTC. This gives the protein CASSDRGETYGQYF. The chain has TRBV6-1 and TRBJ2-7, with D tentatively TRBD1 (6 bases). This CDR3 region has 14 residues. Germline V gives CDR1 MNHNS, CDR2 SASEGT.

This chain joins TRBV19 and TRBJ2-5, with D perhaps matching TRBD1 or TRBD2 (6 bases each). V shed 1 base and J shed 2 bases, with 14 bases lying between them. The CDR3 consists of 16 residues. The germline V gene encodes CDR1 LNHDA and CDR2 SQIVND (reference sequence). Here the CDR3 DNA reads TGTGCCAGTAGTATAGGTAGGGGGAGGCAGCAAGAGACCCAGTACTTC. Its protein is CASSIGRGRQQETQYF.

The rearrangement joins TRBV5-1 to TRBJ2-7; 14 nucleotides align to TRBD2. With V trimmed by 3 bases and J by 2 bases, 16 bases remained unmatched. Germline loops: CDR1 SGHRS, CDR2 YFSETQ. This CDR3 is 20 amino acids long. CDR3 DNA sequence: TGCGCCAGCAGCTCCTACCCTACCGGGACTAGCGGGAGTCAGACCTACGAGCAGTACTTC. Translating gives CASSSYPTGTSGSQTYEQYF. Full variable domain (remainder filled in from reference TRBV5-1 and TRBJ2-7): KAGVTQTPRYLIKTRGQQVTLSCSPISGHRSVSWYQQTPGQGLQFLFEYFSETQRNKGNFPGRFSGRQFSNSRSEMNVSTLELGDSALYLCASSSYPTGTSGSQTYEQYFGPGTRLTVT.

Details on this clone: This sequence is one base from a far larger clone and is likely a read error. V usage is TRBV28 and J usage is TRBJ1-1; D is unclear. Germline V gene data show CDR1 as MDHEN and CDR2 as SYDVKM. CDR3 length equals 12 residues. The CDR3 DNA sequence: TGTTCCAGCAGTTTCCAGAGAACTGAAGCTTTCTTT. Translated: CSSSFQRTEAFF.

This clone was seen a handful of times. The chain couples TRBV7-6 to TRBJ2-1, with D tentatively TRBD2 (6 bases). This CDR3 is 15 amino acids long. Germline CDR1 SGHVS, CDR2 FNYEAQ. V was clipped by 7 bases and J by 2 bases, with 15 bases between them. CDR3 residues: CASTKSGSTYNEQFF. The CDR3 region has the DNA TGTGCCAGCACCAAAAGCGGGTCTACCTACAATGAGCAGTTCTTC.

The J gene is TRBJ2-7, the V gene TRBV29-1, with 9 bases identical to TRBD2. Trimming at V came to 2 bases and at J to 9 bases, leaving 5 bases not matched to a gene. Germline loops: CDR1 SQVTM, CDR2 ANQGSEA. This CDR3 comprises 12 residues. In DNA, the CDR3 is TGCAGCGTTGAACTAGCGGGAAGGGGGCAGTACTTC. Its protein product is CSVELAGRGQYF.

Worth noting for this clone: This likely traces to a read error, being one base from a far larger clone. J is TRBJ1-2 and V is TRBV6-1; TRBD1 is a possible D gene (5 bases). CDR3 length: 15 amino acids. The V and J ends lost 6 bases and 5 bases respectively, with 19 bases between them. CDR1 and CDR2 from the germline V gene are MNHNS and SASEGT. The CDR3 here is CASSAADGHQYGYTF. CDR3 in DNA: TGTGCCAGCAGCGCAGCGGACGGACATCAATATGGCTACACCTTC.

A single count supports this clone. A far larger clone is a single base away, which makes a read error likely. The chain is built from TRBV4-1 and TRBJ2-5; D is uncertain. Gene TRBJ2-7 matches the end of the DNA better, so the J call may be wrong. Germline V gives CDR1 MGHRA, CDR2 YSYEKL. This CDR3 contains 13 residues. As DNA, the CDR3 is TGCGCCAGCAGCCAAGTGTCGGGTGGCGAGCAGTACTTC. Its protein product is CASSQVSGGEQYF.

This sequence joins TRBV5-6 and TRBJ1-2, with D maybe TRBD1 (6 bases). The CDR3 loop spans 14 amino acids. V was clipped by 4 bases and J by 8 bases, with 18 bases between them. The germline V gene has CDR1 SGHDT and CDR2 YYEEEE. CDR3 bases: TGTGCCAGCAGCCTCGAAGGGGGTTACACAGGCTACACCTTC. Encoded protein: CASSLEGGYTGYTF.

The V and J genes are TRBV28 and TRBJ1-1, with a tentative D call TRBD1 (5 bases). The CDR3 runs 13 residues. Germline V gene data show CDR1 as MDHEN and CDR2 as SYDVKM. CDR3 residues: CVVVRQPNTEAFF. The CDR3 DNA reads as TGTGTTGTAGTACGACAGCCGAACACTGAAGCTTTCTTT.

This clone appeared a few times. This sequence is one base from a far larger clone and is likely a read error. V is TRBV30 and J is TRBJ1-5; D might be TRBD1 (5 bases). Germline V gene sequence: CDR1 GTSNPN, CDR2 SVGIG (reference sequence). Trimming took off 2 bases at V and 3 bases at J, with 14 bases between the two ends. CDR3 length equals 15 residues. CDR3 in amino acids: CAWSTGQIDNQPQHF. The DNA of the CDR3 is TGTGCCTGGAGTACGGGGCAGATAGACAATCAGCCCCAGCATTTT.

The chain carries TRBV5-4 and TRBJ1-1, with 7 bases matching TRBD1. The junction had 7 bases not matched to a gene; V was cut back by 4 bases and J by 1 base. The CDR3 covers 15 residues. Germline values: CDR1 SGHNT, CDR2 YYREEE (reference sequence). CDR3 in DNA: TGTGCCAGCAGCCGCGGGACAGACACGAACACTGAAGCTTTCTTT. Its translation is CASSRGTDTNTEAFF.

CDR3 in amino acids: CASSTSHRVGGTPFF. CDR3 DNA sequence: TGTGCCAGTAGTACCTCTCACAGGGTTGGGGGGACTCCGTTCTTC. This sequence joins TRBV19 and TRBJ2-1; the D gene could be TRBD1 or TRBD2 (6 bases each). Trimming pared 4 bases from V and 15 bases from J, leaving 25 bases between. The germline gives CDR1 LNHDA, CDR2 SQIVND (reference sequence). The CDR3 is 15 residues long.

As regards this clone: A far larger clone is off by one base, so a read error is likely. This sequence joins TRBV4-3 and TRBJ2-7; 12 nucleotides agree with TRBD2. Germline values: CDR1 LGHNA, CDR2 YSLEER. This CDR3 has 16 amino acids. The CDR3 DNA is TGCGCCAGCGGCCAAGCCCTAGCGGGAGGGGGTTACGAGCAGTACTTC. Translated: CASGQALAGGGYEQYF.

A word on this clone: This likely reflects a read error, since a far larger clone is one base away. The rearrangement links TRBV28 to TRBJ1-2; no clear D gene. Per the germline V gene, CDR1 is MDHEN and CDR2 is SYDVKM. V was trimmed by 6 bases and J by 8 bases, leaving 22 bases between them. The CDR3 has 15 residues. The CDR3 DNA is TGTGCCAGCAGGGTAAGGCCGTCCCCTTGGAGCGGCTACACCTTC. It translates to CASRVRPSPWSGYTF.

The chain is built from TRBV18 and TRBJ1-5; D ambiguous. CDR1 is KGHSH and CDR2 is LQKENI in the germline V gene. This CDR3 contains 13 residues. The ends were cut back, 3 bases at V and 4 bases at J, with 7 bases in the middle. CDR3 amino acids: CASSPERNQPQHF. Here the CDR3 DNA reads TGTGCCAGCTCACCCGAGAGAAATCAGCCCCAGCATTTT.

This clone occurred many times. The rearrangement uses TRBV29-1 and TRBJ1-1; D uncertain. The CDR3 totals 11 residues. With 0 bases removed from V and 12 bases from J, the gap between germline ends came to 11 bases. Germline V gene lookup returns CDR1 SQVTM and CDR2 ANQGSEA. CDR3 DNA sequence: TGCAGCGTTGAAGAAGGACTTGGAACTTTCTTT. Translation gives CSVEEGLGTFF.